This T cell receptor (beta chain) originates from a study of graft-versus-host responses after intestinal transplantation. Sequencing was performed with immunoSEQ multiplex PCR; in TCRdb, only in-frame clones are kept and a portion is missing. The profile covers some 77,000 clones, with about nine tenths appearing a single time and approximately 0.7% taken by the ten largest. This clone was observed a single time. Trimming left V 1 base short and J 3 bases short, with 6 bases between. Looked up from germline, CDR1 is MNHNY and CDR2 is SVGAGI (reference sequence). CDR3 length: 13 residues. Here the sequenced sample was PBMCs, taken 98 days after intestinal transplantation. The receptor's source is a human patient who received an intestinal transplant, so some T cells may come from the graft donor. The chain is built from TRBV6-6 and TRBJ1-2; TRBD1 is a possible D gene (5 bases). The CDR3 DNA sequence: TGTGCCAGCAGTTACTTGGGGGACTATGGCTACACCTTC. Its protein is CASSYLGDYGYTF.